This entry is about one TCR beta chain. TCRdb keeps only in-frame clones here, not all; method: immunoSEQ multiplex PCR. Here the sample spans about 190,000 clones, roughly 84% being singletons. After removal of 3 bases from V and 7 bases from J, the junction contained 7 bases not matched to a gene. This CDR3 contains 16 residues. The germline V gene has CDR1 LNHDA and CDR2 SQIVND (reference sequence). This entry belongs to a study of blood T cell repertoires in COVID-19. Sequencing was done on a sample of peripheral blood. The chain is built from TRBV19 and TRBJ2-1; TRBD2 matches at 12 bases. This TCR came from a woman between 40 and 50 years old who had recovered from COVID-19. Here the CDR3 reads CASSILTSGRENEQFF. DNA of the CDR3: TGTGCCAGTAGTATCTTGACTAGCGGGAGAGAAAATGAGCAGTTCTTC.